This T cell receptor beta chain is drawn from a study of cytomegalovirus exposure and HLA in healthy donors. On the study more broadly: Both the 100 to 150 validation repertoires and the approximately 640 first-cohort repertoires used the same platform, as reported by a later analysis.

Germline V CDR1 and CDR2: MNHEY, SVGAGI. The V end lost 5 bases, the J end lost 9 bases, and 11 bases lay between the germline ends. This CDR3 is built from 11 residues. Regarding this clone: The antigen is not known.

Assay used: immunoSEQ multiplex PCR; TCRdb lists only in-frame clones, some missing. The sample holds more than 85,000 clones; roughly nine tenths are singletons and the top ten take about 4%. Findings of the study overall: According to a later analysis, TCR clusters from the first cohort tended to co-occur in the 100 to 150 validation repertoires. For most TCR sequences rarity was the rule, although some public TCRs occurred in many donors.

Specimen: PBMCs. The receptor's source is a woman younger than 35 in good health and CMV-seropositive. J is TRBJ2-7 and V is TRBV6-5; possible D gene TRBD1, 6 bases. DNA of the CDR3: TGTGCCAGCAGTGATAAGGACAGGCAGTACTTC. Its protein product is CASSDKDRQYF.